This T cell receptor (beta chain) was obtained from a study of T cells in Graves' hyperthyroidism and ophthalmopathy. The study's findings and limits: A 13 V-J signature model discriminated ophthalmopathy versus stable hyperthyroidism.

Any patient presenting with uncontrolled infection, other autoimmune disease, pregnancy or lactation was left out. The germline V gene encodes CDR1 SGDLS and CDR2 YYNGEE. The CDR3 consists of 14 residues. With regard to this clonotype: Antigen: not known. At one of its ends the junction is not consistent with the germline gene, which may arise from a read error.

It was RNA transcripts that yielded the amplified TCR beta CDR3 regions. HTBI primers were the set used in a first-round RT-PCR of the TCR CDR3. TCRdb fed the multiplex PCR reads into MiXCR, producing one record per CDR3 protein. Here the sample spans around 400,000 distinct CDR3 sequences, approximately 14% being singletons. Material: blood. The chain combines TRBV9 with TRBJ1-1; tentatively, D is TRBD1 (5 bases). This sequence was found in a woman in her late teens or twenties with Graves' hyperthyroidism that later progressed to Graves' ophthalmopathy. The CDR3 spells CASSVAREDTETFF. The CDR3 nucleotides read TGTGCCAGCAGCGTAGCCCGGGAGGACACTGAAACTTTCTTT. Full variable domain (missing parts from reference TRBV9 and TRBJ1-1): DSGVTQTPKHLITATGQRVTLRCSPRSGDLSVYWYQQSLDQGLQFLIQYYNGEERAKGNILERFSAQQFPDLHSELNLSSLELGDSALYFCASSVAREDTETFFGQGTRLTVV.